This entry lists 7 T cell receptor beta chains sequenced from one sample in a study of blood T cell repertoires in COVID-19. Sequencing used immunoSEQ multiplex PCR; TCRdb keeps in-frame clones, though not all of them. The profile shows 180,000 or so clones, approximately 80% of them singletons. The source material was PBMCs or T cells enriched from blood (not recorded which). These TCRs come from a man aged 45-60 years who had recovered from COVID-19.

This clone occurred once. This chain links TRBV5-6 with TRBJ2-7; 7 positions agree with TRBD1. With V trimmed by 4 bases and J by 3 bases, 7 bases remained unmatched. CDR1 is SGHDT, CDR2 YYEEEE, per germline. The CDR3 has 14 amino acids. In nucleotides, the CDR3 is TGTGCCAGCAGCCCAATGGGACAGCACTACGAGCAGTACTTC. It specifies CASSPMGQHYEQYF.

This clone appeared a few times. CDR3 residues: CASSLARDSAIQPQHF. CDR3 coding DNA: TGTGCCAGCAGCTTAGCGCGAGACAGCGCTATACAGCCCCAGCATTTT. This sequence joins TRBV7-9 and TRBJ1-5; possibly TRBD1 for D (5 bases). Germline V gene lookup returns CDR1 SEHNR and CDR2 FQNEAQ (reference sequence). The V gene lost 0 bases and the J gene lost 7 bases, with 16 bases spanning the gap. This CDR3 spans 16 amino acids.

The chain links TRBV5-1 to TRBJ2-2; no clear D. The CDR3 runs 17 residues. Per germline, CDR1 SGHRS and CDR2 YFSETQ. Trimming shortened V by 2 bases and J by 5 bases, and 19 bases separated the two germline ends. The CDR3 region has the DNA TGCGCCAGCAGCTTCGTTCCGATACTCTACGGGACCGGGGAGCTGTTTTTT. Translating it yields CASSFVPILYGTGELFF.

The rearrangement links TRBV11-1 to TRBJ2-1, with 8 bases that match TRBD2. Germline values: CDR1 SGHAT, CDR2 FQDESV (reference sequence). The V gene end was trimmed by 1 base and the J gene end by 4 bases; junction bases not matched to a gene: 3. The CDR3 loop spans 15 amino acids. CDR3 sequence (DNA): TGTGCCAGCAGCTTAGATCCGGGGGGGTACAATGAGCAGTTCTTC. Protein product: CASSLDPGGYNEQFF.

V gene TRBV7-9 combines with J gene TRBJ2-2; TRBD1 aligns across 7 bases. This CDR3 contains 14 residues. The ends lost 4 bases at V and 6 bases at J; junction bases unmatched: 5. Germline values: CDR1 SEHNR, CDR2 FQNEAQ (reference sequence). The CDR3 DNA sequence: TGTGCCAGCAGCTCCGCCGGACAGGCCGGGGAGCTGTTTTTT. It encodes CASSSAGQAGELFF.

This sequence joins TRBV29-1 and TRBJ1-1, with TRBD1 identical over 8 bases. Losses at the gene ends were 4 bases for V and 4 bases for J; bases not matched to a gene: 8. CDR3 size: 14 residues. Germline V gene sequence: CDR1 SQVTM, CDR2 ANQGSEA. Here the CDR3 reads CSVATRTGSTEAFF. CDR3 DNA: TGCAGCGTTGCCACGCGGACAGGGTCCACTGAAGCTTTCTTT.

The chain joins TRBV2 to TRBJ2-7, with no clear D. Germline CDR1 reads SNHLY; CDR2 reads FYNNEI. Trimming took off 9 bases at V and 4 bases at J, with 16 bases between the two ends. This CDR3 region has 13 residues. CDR3 in DNA: TGTGCCAGACAGAGTCTTTTGGGTTACGAGCAGTACTTC. This codes for CARQSLLGYEQYF.